The 22 T cell receptor beta chains below were found in one sample sequenced in a study of blood T cell repertoires in COVID-19. Only in-frame clones appear in the TCRdb table, and some are missing; sequencing was by immunoSEQ multiplex PCR. This table holds tens of thousands of clones, under 90% found once. Sequencing was carried out using peripheral blood. Receptor source: a woman of 80 years or more with COVID-19, enrolled during active disease.

The V gene is TRBV18, the J gene TRBJ2-3; 15 bases align to TRBD2. The germline gives CDR1 KGHSH, CDR2 LQKENI. The CDR3 has 16 residues. V shed 5 bases and J 5 bases; nucleotides not matched to a gene: 5. In nucleotides, the CDR3 is TGTGCCAGCTCATCGGGACTAGCGGGAGGAGAAGATACGCAGTATTTT. This codes for CASSSGLAGGEDTQYF.

The chain joins TRBV21-1 to TRBJ1-1. TRBV21-1 is assigned pseudogene status. The CDR3 has 13 amino acids. The CDR3, as DNA: TGTGCCAGAGTGCCCCGGGGGTGGGCTGAAGCTTTCTTT. This codes for CARVPRGWAEAFF.

The V and J genes are TRBV18 and TRBJ1-6; TRBD1 is a possible D gene (6 bases). V shed 4 bases and J shed 14 bases, with 18 bases lying between them. Germline CDR1 is KGHSH and CDR2 is LQKENI. The CDR3 runs 14 residues. The CDR3 DNA is TGTGCCAGCTCACGCGCGGACAGCCTTTCGGCCCTCCACTTT. It specifies CASSRADSLSALHF. Full variable domain (rest looked up from reference TRBV18 and TRBJ1-6): NAGVMQNPRHLVRRRGQEARLRCSPMKGHSHVYWYRQLPEEGLKFMVYLQKENIIDESGMPKERFSAEFPKEGPSILRIQQVVRGDSAAYFCASSRADSLSALHFGNGTRLTVT.

The chain couples TRBV5-1 to TRBJ2-1; tentative D call: TRBD2 (5 bases). The CDR3 runs to 15 residues. Deletions cut 4 bases from V and 0 bases from J, with 11 bases between. The germline V gene has CDR1 SGHRS and CDR2 YFSETQ. The CDR3 protein is CASSRSGTSYNEQFF. CDR3 sequence (DNA): TGCGCCAGCAGCCGGAGCGGCACCTCCTACAATGAGCAGTTCTTC.

This sequence joins TRBV24-1 and TRBJ2-1; tentatively, D is TRBD2 (6 bases). Germline-derived CDR1 and CDR2 are KGHDR and SFDVKD. V gave up 6 bases and J gave up 8 bases, with 13 bases separating them. This CDR3 spans 13 amino acids. Here the CDR3 DNA reads TGTGCCACCAGTACCGCGGGACGAGATGAGCAGTTCTTC. Residues: CATSTAGRDEQFF.

This chain uses TRBV27 with TRBJ1-6; 8 positions agree with TRBD1. This CDR3 comprises 15 residues. Germline assignment: CDR1 MNHEY and CDR2 SMNVEV (reference sequence). V lost 3 bases and J lost 6; bases outside the gene matches: 4. The CDR3 here is CASSFGQGANSPLHF. As DNA, the CDR3 is TGTGCCAGCAGTTTTGGTCAGGGGGCTAATTCACCCCTCCACTTT.

In its sample, this clone was seen a few times. The J gene is TRBJ2-1, the V gene TRBV5-1; a weak D match, TRBD2 (6 bases). CDR3 length: 16 amino acids. In germline, CDR1 is SGHRS, CDR2 YFSETQ. Trimming took 0 bases from V and 4 from J, leaving 14 bases between them. DNA for the CDR3: TGCGCCAGCAGCTTGGTCGGTAGCGGACCTTACAATGAGCAGTTCTTC. It encodes CASSLVGSGPYNEQFF.

The V and J genes are TRBV18 and TRBJ2-7; possible D gene TRBD1, 6 bases. The V gene's germline CDR1 is KGHSH and CDR2 LQKENI. Trimming cost V 1 base and J 5 bases, with 12 bases left between them. This CDR3 has 14 residues. Here the CDR3 DNA reads TGTGCCAGCTCACCACGGGGGCTTAGGGACGAGCAGTACTTC. Residues: CASSPRGLRDEQYF.

V usage is TRBV5-1 and J usage is TRBJ2-2; D is unresolved. V was trimmed by 10 bases and J by 8 bases, leaving 30 bases between them. The CDR3 has 17 amino acids. Germline CDR1 is SGHRS and CDR2 is YFSETQ. CDR3 sequence reads: CASRRSASHGLRGELFF. The CDR3 region has the DNA TGCGCCTCACGCCGGTCAGCGAGCCACGGTCTTAGGGGGGAGCTGTTTTTT.

Only a few counts were recorded for this clone. The chain joins TRBV9 to TRBJ1-1; weak D call: TRBD1 (5 bases). Germline CDR1 is SGDLS and CDR2 is YYNGEE. The V and J ends lost 0 bases and 4 bases respectively, with 10 bases between them. The CDR3 is made up of 14 amino acids. CDR3 region: CASSVVEGFTEAFF. CDR3 sequence (DNA): TGTGCCAGCAGCGTAGTGGAGGGGTTCACTGAAGCTTTCTTT.

This clone appeared a few times. The chain carries TRBV9 and TRBJ2-7, with 8 bases identical to TRBD2. There are 17 residues in the CDR3. The trim removed 4 bases at V and 0 bases at J, leaving 12 bases unmatched. CDR1 is SGDLS, CDR2 YYNGEE, per germline. The CDR3 is CASSPRRGGGVSYEQYF. The CDR3 DNA follows: TGTGCCAGCAGCCCGCGTCGGGGGGGCGGGGTCTCCTACGAGCAGTACTTC.

The chain carries TRBV5-1 and TRBJ2-3; 7 nucleotides align to TRBD2. V lost 7 bases and J lost 1; bases outside the gene matches: 6. The germline V gene encodes CDR1 SGHRS and CDR2 YFSETQ. This CDR3 comprises 14 residues. CDR3 bases: TGCGCCAGCGGCTCTAGCGGACGCACAGATACGCAGTATTTT. Translated: CASGSSGRTDTQYF.

The chain carries TRBV18 and TRBJ1-2; possibly TRBD1 for D (6 bases). Germline CDR1 and CDR2: KGHSH and LQKENI. The CDR3 is 13 residues long. Trimming cost V 2 bases and J 8 bases, with 12 bases left between them. In DNA, the CDR3 is TGTGCCAGCTCACCAAACAGACAGGAAGGCTACACCTTC. It translates to CASSPNRQEGYTF.

CDR3: CASSLEFASMNTEAFF. The CDR3 DNA reads TGCGCCAGCAGCTTGGAATTTGCCAGTATGAACACTGAAGCTTTCTTT. The chain recombines TRBV5-1 with TRBJ1-1; no definite D call. V was pared by 0 bases and J by 0 bases, with 12 bases between. This CDR3 region has 16 residues. CDR1 and CDR2 (germline): SGHRS, YFSETQ.

This clone was detected ten times or more. Other DNA sequences in the same sample also yield this CDR3. The chain joins TRBV6-2 or TRBV6-3 to TRBJ2-7; D is uncertain. Trimming left V 0 bases short and J 3 bases short, with 3 bases between. This CDR3 is built from 12 residues. The V gene's germline CDR1 is MNHEY and CDR2 SVGEGT. The CDR3, as DNA: TGTGCCAGCAGTTACTCCAGCTACGAGCAGTACTTC. It yields the protein CASSYSSYEQYF.

The chain is built from TRBV19 and TRBJ1-5; D perhaps matches TRBD1 (6 bases). V lost 0 bases to trimming and J lost 6 bases, with 15 bases between them. The CDR3 is 16 residues long. The germline gives CDR1 LNHDA, CDR2 SQIVND (reference sequence). DNA for the CDR3: TGTGCCAGTAGTATAGATTTCGGCAGGGGAGCTCAGCCCCAGCATTTT. Its translation: CASSIDFGRGAQPQHF.

This clone was counted only a few times. This sequence joins TRBV25-1 and TRBJ2-7; D possibly corresponds to TRBD1 (6 bases). V lost 9 bases to trimming and J lost 10 bases, with 13 bases between them. Germline V gene sequence: CDR1 MGHDK, CDR2 SYGVNS. This CDR3 is 10 amino acids long. The DNA of the CDR3 is TGTGCCAGTTACTACAGGGATCAGTACTTC. Translated, it gives CASYYRDQYF.

The chain joins TRBV7-9 to TRBJ2-7, with D unresolved. The CDR3 consists of 14 residues. V was shortened by 0 bases and J by 2 bases, with 8 bases between the two germline ends. The germline V gene encodes CDR1 SEHNR and CDR2 FQNEAQ (reference sequence). CDR3 nucleotides: TGTGCCAGCAGCTTAGCGCTACAGACCTACGAGCAGTACTTC. Translated, it gives CASSLALQTYEQYF.

This clone showed up just once. The chain carries TRBV3-1 (or the pseudogene TRBV3-2) and TRBJ2-7; D is perhaps TRBD2 (5 bases). CDR3 size: 16 residues. Trimming shortened V by 0 bases and J by 7 bases, and 19 bases separated the two germline ends. Germline values: CDR1 LGHDT, CDR2 YNNKEL (reference sequence). CDR3 protein: CASSQDSGDFRREQYF. CDR3 nucleotide sequence: TGTGCCAGCAGCCAAGATAGTGGCGACTTCCGGAGGGAGCAGTACTTC.

V and J are TRBV18 and TRBJ1-5, with 12 positions matching TRBD1. The germline V gene has CDR1 KGHSH and CDR2 LQKENI. This CDR3 is 16 amino acids long. The V segment lost 0 bases and the J segment 9 bases; nucleotides outside the gene matches: 6. CDR3 region: CASSPPGQGAVWPQHF. The CDR3 nucleotides are TGTGCCAGCTCACCACCGGGACAGGGGGCCGTATGGCCCCAGCATTTT. Combining the CDR3 with reference TRBV18 and TRBJ1-5 gives the whole variable domain NAGVMQNPRHLVRRRGQEARLRCSPMKGHSHVYWYRQLPEEGLKFMVYLQKENIIDESGMPKERFSAEFPKEGPSILRIQQVVRGDSAAYFCASSPPGQGAVWPQHFGDGTRLSIL.

This sequence joins TRBV10-3 and TRBJ2-5; TRBD1 agrees at 7 bases. V lost 8 bases to trimming and J lost 3 bases; unmatched junction nucleotides: 3. CDR1 and CDR2 from the germline V gene are ENHRY and SYGVKD. This CDR3 is built from 12 residues. The CDR3 protein is CAISTGEETQYF. DNA for the CDR3: TGTGCCATCTCTACAGGGGAAGAGACCCAGTACTTC.

This clone was recorded a few times. The junction departs from the called germline gene at one end, perhaps through a read error. This chain links TRBV6-5 with TRBJ1-1; no definite D call. The germline gives CDR1 MNHEY, CDR2 SVGAGI. The CDR3 runs 12 residues. The CDR3, as DNA: TGCGAAAGTAGAACTAGTGTCACTGAAGCTTTCTTT. Translation: CESRTSVTEAFF.